The next 18 T cell receptor beta chains were all read from a single sample in a study of T cells after yellow fever vaccination (dated by TCRdb to the late 2010s). The treatment or condition label, read with the paper, signifies: live attenuated yellow fever vaccine strain. Library construction relied on 5' RACE. The run used an Illumina NovaSeq 6000. TCRdb trimmed public reads at Q25 via fastp, called clones via MiXCR and kept in-frame beta chains. Here each entry gathers all rows of one CDR3 protein and keeps the most common genes and DNA. Counted in this sample were 350,000 to 550,000 distinct CDR3 sequences; around 20% of them appeared once. The ten top clones hold roughly 19% of the sample. Here the sequenced sample was PBMCs, taken before the yellow fever booster vaccination. All receptors derive from a man younger than 30 who received the YFV17D yellow fever vaccine.

The chain employs TRBV2 and TRBJ1-5, with D possibly matching TRBD1 (5 bases). The CDR3 length is 14 residues. Germline CDR1 and CDR2: SNHLY and FYNNEI. The V end lost 1 base, the J end lost 6 bases, and 10 bases lay between the germline ends. The CDR3 sequence is CASSEGRASQPQHF. CDR3 DNA sequence: TGTGCCAGCAGTGAAGGCAGGGCCAGTCAGCCCCAGCATTTT.

V and J are TRBV20-1 and TRBJ2-1; D might be TRBD1 or TRBD2, each matching 6 bases. CDR3 length: 13 residues. Germline CDR1 reads DFQATT; CDR2 reads SNEGSKA (reference sequence). V was cut by 0 bases and J by 10 bases, with 13 bases left in between. The CDR3 sequence is CSARDGGREEQFF. The CDR3 DNA sequence: TGCAGTGCTAGAGATGGGGGCCGGGAGGAGCAGTTCTTC.

In its sample, this clonotype was seen a few times. V is TRBV4-3 and J is TRBJ2-7, with 16 bases fitting TRBD2. This CDR3 has 20 amino acids. Trimming removed 3 bases from V and 2 bases from J; junction bases left unmatched: 13. In germline, CDR1 is LGHNA, CDR2 YSLEER. The CDR3 region has the DNA TGCGCCAGCAGCCATCCATTGGGACTAGCGGGGGGGCCGGGAACCTACGAGCAGTACGTC. It encodes CASSHPLGLAGGPGTYEQYV.

This clonotype was recorded only once. V and J are TRBV7-7 and TRBJ2-2; 7 bases are a match to TRBD1. Germline loops: CDR1 SSHAT, CDR2 FNYEAQ (reference sequence). Unmatched junction bases numbered 7, after V lost 0 bases and J lost 3 bases. The CDR3 is 17 amino acids. The CDR3 spells CASSLAGGAIYTGELFF. The CDR3 coding sequence is TGTGCCAGCAGCTTAGCAGGGGGCGCGATTTACACCGGGGAGCTGTTTTTT. Full variable domain (remainder filled in from reference TRBV7-7 and TRBJ2-2): GAGVSQSPRYKVTKRGQDVTLRCDPISSHATLYWYQQALGQGPEFLTYFNYEAQPDKSGLPSDRFSAERPEGSISTLTIQRTEQRDSAMYRCASSLAGGAIYTGELFFGEGSRLTVL.

The rearrangement joins TRBV20-1 to TRBJ2-7; D may match TRBD1 or TRBD2 (5 bases each). Germline V gene data show CDR1 as DFQATT and CDR2 as SNEGSKA (reference sequence). The CDR3 covers 13 residues. The V gene lost 3 bases and the J gene lost 2 bases, with 11 bases spanning the gap. The CDR3 loop reads CSARWDVTYEQYF. The CDR3 DNA reads TGCAGTGCTAGGTGGGACGTTACCTACGAGCAGTACTTC.

The chain links TRBV20-1 to TRBJ2-3, with a possible D match to TRBD2 (6 bases). Between the trimmed V and J ends, which lost 2 bases and 4 bases, there was a span of 22 bases. CDR3 length equals 17 residues. Germline V gene sequence: CDR1 DFQATT, CDR2 SNEGSKA (reference sequence). The CDR3 coding sequence is TGCAGTGCTAGACCTTCTAGACTAGTCAGTACCCCAGATACGCAGTATTTT. The encoded protein is CSARPSRLVSTPDTQYF.

This clonotype was counted between two and nine times. The J gene is TRBJ1-2, the V gene TRBV20-1, with a possible D match to TRBD1 (6 bases). V dropped 1 base and J dropped 2 bases, with 8 bases sitting between them. The CDR3 has 13 amino acids. Germline CDR1 reads DFQATT; CDR2 reads SNEGSKA (reference sequence). The CDR3 protein is CSARGQGNYGYTF. As DNA, the CDR3 is TGCAGTGCTAGAGGTCAGGGGAACTATGGCTACACCTTC.

The chain carries TRBV29-1 and TRBJ2-5, with TRBD1 matching 7 bases. V gave up 6 bases and J gave up 0 bases; unmatched junction bases: 4. The CDR3 spans 13 residues. CDR1 is SQVTM and CDR2 is ANQGSEA in the germline V gene. CDR3 nucleotides: TGCAGCGTCGTGACAGGGTACCAAGAGACCCAGTACTTC. Protein sequence: CSVVTGYQETQYF.

The sample holds many counts of this clonotype. The chain links TRBV20-1 to TRBJ2-2; D remains unclear. Trimming cost V 1 base and J 6 bases, with 3 bases left between them. This CDR3 is 11 amino acids long. CDR1 is DFQATT, CDR2 SNEGSKA, per germline (reference sequence). CDR3 protein: CSARGAGELFF. The CDR3 region has the DNA TGCAGTGCTAGAGGGGCCGGGGAGCTGTTTTTT.

This chain connects TRBV5-5 to TRBJ2-5; possible D gene TRBD1, 5 bases. The length of the CDR3 is 13 residues. V was pared by 4 bases and J by 0 bases, with 7 bases between. CDR1 is SGHKS, CDR2 YYEKEE, per germline (reference sequence). The CDR3, as DNA: TGTGCCAGCAGCCAACAGGACCAAGAGACCCAGTACTTC. Encoded protein: CASSQQDQETQYF.

The V call is TRBV27, the J call TRBJ1-4; no definite D call. From germline, CDR1 is MNHEY and CDR2 SMNVEV (reference sequence). V lost 3 bases and J 5 bases, leaving 13 bases between the germline ends. This CDR3 has 15 residues. CDR3 DNA sequence: TGTGCCAGCAGTTTTTCCGGCAGGAACAATGAAAAACTGTTTTTT. Translation: CASSFSGRNNEKLFF. The complete variable domain, with remaining parts taken from reference TRBV27 and TRBJ1-4, reads EAQVTQNPRYLITVTGKKLTVTCSQNMNHEYMSWYRQDPGLGLRQIYYSMNVEVTDKGDVPEGYKVSRKEKRNFPLILESPSPNQTSLYFCASSFSGRNNEKLFFGSGTQLSVL.

The V call is TRBV7-9, the J call TRBJ1-2; tentative D call: TRBD1 (5 bases). Looked up from germline, CDR1 is SEHNR and CDR2 is FQNEAQ (reference sequence). The V end lost 4 bases, the J end lost 8 bases, and 17 bases lay between the germline ends. The CDR3 consists of 14 residues. This CDR3 is CASSSEGEPGGYTF. The CDR3, as DNA: TGTGCCAGCAGCTCAGAAGGGGAGCCTGGAGGCTACACCTTC.

The chain combines TRBV12-3 or TRBV12-4 with TRBJ2-3, with TRBD1 identical over 7 bases. Trimming took 7 bases from V and 1 from J; bases not matched to a gene: 8. The CDR3 covers 15 residues. CDR3 sequence (DNA): TGTGCCAGCACCCTCGACAGGGTTGGCACAGATACGCAGTATTTT. Its protein product is CASTLDRVGTDTQYF.

This clonotype has at least ten counts. CDR3 nucleotides: TGCGCCAGCAGCCTACAGGGGGCGGGAACTGAAGCTTTCTTT. Encoded protein: CASSLQGAGTEAFF. The J gene is TRBJ1-1, the V gene TRBV5-1, with TRBD1 matching over 9 bases. Germline CDR1 and CDR2: SGHRS and YFSETQ. Germline trimming cut 4 bases from V and 5 bases from J; bases unmatched to any gene: 6. CDR3 length: 14 residues.

This clonotype was counted a few times. The chain recombines TRBV7-3 with TRBJ2-1; 7 nucleotides line up with TRBD1. Germline V CDR1 and CDR2: SGHTA, FQGTGA. The V segment lost 2 bases and the J segment 2 bases; nucleotides outside the gene matches: 6. The CDR3 is 16 residues long. CDR3 nucleotide sequence: TGTGCCAGCAGCTTAGTAGGGGGCAGGACCTACAATGAGCAGTTCTTC. Protein sequence: CASSLVGGRTYNEQFF.

This clonotype has only a few counts. The V call is TRBV20-1, the J call TRBJ1-2; 12 bases are shared with TRBD1. Per germline, CDR1 DFQATT and CDR2 SNEGSKA (reference sequence). This CDR3 has 15 amino acids. After removal of 0 bases from V and 8 bases from J, the junction contained 7 bases not matched to a gene. CDR3 residues: CSAREPWDRGRGYTF. In DNA, the CDR3 is TGCAGTGCTAGAGAACCCTGGGACAGGGGGCGCGGCTACACCTTC.

This chain connects TRBV29-1 to TRBJ2-1; D not certain. Germline CDR1 is SQVTM and CDR2 is ANQGSEA. This CDR3 spans 12 amino acids. Trimming left V 3 bases short and J 9 bases short, with 12 bases between. The CDR3 here is CSVDITAAEQFF. CDR3 in DNA: TGCAGCGTTGATATAACGGCGGCTGAGCAGTTCTTC.

Only a few counts were recorded for this clonotype. The CDR3 region has the DNA TGCAGCGTTGAAGTAGCGGGGGGAGGGGATACGCAGTATTTT. Translating gives CSVEVAGGGDTQYF. The chain joins TRBV29-1 to TRBJ2-3; 10 bases align to TRBD2. This CDR3 has 14 residues. Germline trimming cut 1 base from V and 6 bases from J; bases unmatched to any gene: 4. CDR1 and CDR2 (germline): SQVTM, ANQGSEA.